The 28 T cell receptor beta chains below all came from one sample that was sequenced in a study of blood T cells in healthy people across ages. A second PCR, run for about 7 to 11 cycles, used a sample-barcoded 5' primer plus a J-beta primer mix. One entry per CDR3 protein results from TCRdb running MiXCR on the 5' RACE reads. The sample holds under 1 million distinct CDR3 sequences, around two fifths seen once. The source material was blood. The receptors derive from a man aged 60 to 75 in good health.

Written as DNA, the CDR3 is TGTGCCAGCAGTCTCGGGGCGGGGGGACGAATTGGTGAGCAGTTCTTC. This sequence encodes CASSLGAGGRIGEQFF. J is TRBJ2-1 and V is TRBV6-1; 8 bases fit TRBD2. Per the germline V gene, CDR1 is MNHNS and CDR2 is SASEGT. This CDR3 has 16 residues. V dropped 5 bases and J dropped 9; count of bases not matched to a gene: 15.

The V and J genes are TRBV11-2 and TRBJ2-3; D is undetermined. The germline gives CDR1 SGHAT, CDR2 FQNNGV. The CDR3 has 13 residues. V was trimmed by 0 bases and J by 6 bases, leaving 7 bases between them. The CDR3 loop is CASSLDARDTQYF. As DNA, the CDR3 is TGTGCCAGCAGCTTAGACGCCCGGGATACGCAGTATTTT.

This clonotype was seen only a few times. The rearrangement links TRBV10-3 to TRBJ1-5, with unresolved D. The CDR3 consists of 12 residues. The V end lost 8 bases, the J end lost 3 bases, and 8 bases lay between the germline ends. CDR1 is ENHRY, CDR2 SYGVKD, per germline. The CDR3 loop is CAIGSLNQPQHF. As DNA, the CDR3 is TGTGCCATCGGTAGTCTCAATCAGCCCCAGCATTTT.

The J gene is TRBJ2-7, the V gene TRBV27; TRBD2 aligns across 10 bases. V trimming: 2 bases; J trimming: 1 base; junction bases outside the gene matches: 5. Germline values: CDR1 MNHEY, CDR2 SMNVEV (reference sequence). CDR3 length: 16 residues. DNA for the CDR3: TGTGCCAGCAGTTTAGTGGGTAGCGGGGGGTCCTACGAGCAGTACTTC. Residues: CASSLVGSGGSYEQYF.

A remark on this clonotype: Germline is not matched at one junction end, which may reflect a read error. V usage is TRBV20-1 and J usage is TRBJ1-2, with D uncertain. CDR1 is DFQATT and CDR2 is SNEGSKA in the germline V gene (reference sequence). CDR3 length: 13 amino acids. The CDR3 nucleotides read TGCGGTGCTAGAGATGACGGAGGGTATGGCTACACCTTC. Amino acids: CGARDDGGYGYTF.

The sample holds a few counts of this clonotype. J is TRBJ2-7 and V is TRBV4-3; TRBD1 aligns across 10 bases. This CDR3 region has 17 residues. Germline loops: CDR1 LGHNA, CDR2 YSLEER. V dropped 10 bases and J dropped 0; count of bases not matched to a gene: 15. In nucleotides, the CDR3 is TGCGCCACCACGGGACAGGGGCCCGCAAAAAGCTCCTACGAGCAGTACTTC. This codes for CATTGQGPAKSSYEQYF.

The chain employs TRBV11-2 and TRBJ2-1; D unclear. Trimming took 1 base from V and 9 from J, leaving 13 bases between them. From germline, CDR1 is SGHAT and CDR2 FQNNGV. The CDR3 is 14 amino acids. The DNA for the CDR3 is TGTGCCAGCAGCTTAGTTGGTAGTACCACTGAGCAGTTCTTC. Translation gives CASSLVGSTTEQFF.

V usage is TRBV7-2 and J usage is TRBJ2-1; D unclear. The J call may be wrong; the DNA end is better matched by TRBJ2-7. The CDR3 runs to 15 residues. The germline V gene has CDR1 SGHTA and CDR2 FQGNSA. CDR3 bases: TGTGCCAGCAGCTTAAGTGGTGCCTCTTCAAATGAGCAGTACTTC. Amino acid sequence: CASSLSGASSNEQYF.

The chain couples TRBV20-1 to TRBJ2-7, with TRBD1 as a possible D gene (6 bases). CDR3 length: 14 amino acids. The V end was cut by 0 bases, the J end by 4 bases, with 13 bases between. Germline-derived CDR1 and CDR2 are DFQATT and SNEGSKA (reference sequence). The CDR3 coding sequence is TGCAGTGCTAGAGATAATCAGGGGTGGTACGAGCAGTACTTC. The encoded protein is CSARDNQGWYEQYF.

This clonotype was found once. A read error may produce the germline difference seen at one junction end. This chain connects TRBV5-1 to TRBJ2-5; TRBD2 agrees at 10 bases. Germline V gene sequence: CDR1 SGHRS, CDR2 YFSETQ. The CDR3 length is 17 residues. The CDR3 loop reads CAGSPQGISGGSNEQYF. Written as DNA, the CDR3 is TGCGCCGGCAGCCCTCAGGGGATTAGCGGGGGGTCCAATGAGCAGTACTTC.

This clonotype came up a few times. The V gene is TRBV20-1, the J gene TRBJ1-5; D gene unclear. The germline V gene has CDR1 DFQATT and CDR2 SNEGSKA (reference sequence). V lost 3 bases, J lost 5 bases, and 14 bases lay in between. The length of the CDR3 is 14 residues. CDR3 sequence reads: CSASVGFSDQPQHF. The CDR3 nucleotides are TGCAGTGCTAGCGTGGGGTTTTCCGATCAGCCCCAGCATTTT.

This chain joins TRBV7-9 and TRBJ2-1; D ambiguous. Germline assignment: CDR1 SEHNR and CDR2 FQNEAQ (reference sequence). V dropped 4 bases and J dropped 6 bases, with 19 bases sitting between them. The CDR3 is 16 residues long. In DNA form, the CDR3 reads TGTGCCAGCAGCTCGATTGGAGTCCTATTTAGCAATGAGCAGTTCTTC. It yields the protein CASSSIGVLFSNEQFF.

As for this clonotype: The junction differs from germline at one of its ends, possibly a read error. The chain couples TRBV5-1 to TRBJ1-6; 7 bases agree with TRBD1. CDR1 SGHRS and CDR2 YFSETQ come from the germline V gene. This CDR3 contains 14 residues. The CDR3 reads CASSVTGRDSPLHF. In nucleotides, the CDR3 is TGCGCCAGCAGCGTGACAGGGAGGGATTCACCTCTCCACTTT.

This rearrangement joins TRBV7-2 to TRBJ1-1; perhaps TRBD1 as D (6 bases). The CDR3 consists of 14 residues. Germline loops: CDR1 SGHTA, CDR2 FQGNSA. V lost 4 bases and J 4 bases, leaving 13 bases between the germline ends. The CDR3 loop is CASSSSQGPTEAFF. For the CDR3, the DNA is TGTGCCAGCAGCTCCTCCCAGGGGCCCACTGAAGCTTTCTTT.

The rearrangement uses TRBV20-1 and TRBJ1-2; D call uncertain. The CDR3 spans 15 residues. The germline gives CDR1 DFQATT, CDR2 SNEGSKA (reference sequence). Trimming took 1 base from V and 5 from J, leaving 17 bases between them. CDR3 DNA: TGCAGTGCTAGAGTGGATACGAGGGAGGAGTATGGCTACACCTTC. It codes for CSARVDTREEYGYTF.

In nucleotides, the CDR3 is TGTGCCACCAGTGATTTTTCCAGAAAAGAGACCCAGTACTTC. It encodes CATSDFSRKETQYF. The chain employs TRBV24-1 and TRBJ2-5; D gene unclear. The V gene lost 1 base and the J gene lost 3 bases, with 8 bases spanning the gap. This CDR3 region has 14 residues. The germline CDR1 and CDR2 sequences are KGHDR and SFDVKD.

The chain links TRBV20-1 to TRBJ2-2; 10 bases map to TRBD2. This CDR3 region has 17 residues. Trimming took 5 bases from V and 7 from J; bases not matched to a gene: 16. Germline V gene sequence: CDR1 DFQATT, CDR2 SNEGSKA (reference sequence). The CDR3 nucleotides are TGCAGTGCTCGATTCCCGAACAGCGGGGGGGAAGGCGGGGAGCTGTTTTTT. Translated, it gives CSARFPNSGGEGGELFF.

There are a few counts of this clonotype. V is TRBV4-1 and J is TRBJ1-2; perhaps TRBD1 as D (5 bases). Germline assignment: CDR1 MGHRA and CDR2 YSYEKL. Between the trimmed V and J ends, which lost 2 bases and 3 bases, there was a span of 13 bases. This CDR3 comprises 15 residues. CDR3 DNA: TGCGCCAGCAGCCAACCTGGGGGAGATTACTATGGCTACACCTTC. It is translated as CASSQPGGDYYGYTF.

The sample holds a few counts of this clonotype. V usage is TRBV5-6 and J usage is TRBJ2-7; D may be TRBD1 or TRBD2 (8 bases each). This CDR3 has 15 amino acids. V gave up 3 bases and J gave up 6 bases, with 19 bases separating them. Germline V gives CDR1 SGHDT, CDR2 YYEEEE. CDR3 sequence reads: CASSYRGTRFGEQYF. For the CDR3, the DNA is TGTGCCAGCAGCTACAGGGGGACTAGATTCGGCGAGCAGTACTTC.

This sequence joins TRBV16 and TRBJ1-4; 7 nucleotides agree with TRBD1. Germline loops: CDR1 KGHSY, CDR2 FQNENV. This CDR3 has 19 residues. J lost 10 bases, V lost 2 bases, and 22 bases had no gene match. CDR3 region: CASSQRALGGTGARGKLFF. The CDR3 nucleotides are TGTGCCAGCAGCCAACGAGCCCTGGGGGGTACAGGGGCGAGAGGAAAACTGTTTTTT.

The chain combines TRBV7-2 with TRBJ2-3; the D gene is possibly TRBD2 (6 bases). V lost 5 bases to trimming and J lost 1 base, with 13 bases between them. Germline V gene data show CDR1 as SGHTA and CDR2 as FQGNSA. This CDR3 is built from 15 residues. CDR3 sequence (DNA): TGTGCCAGCAGCCTCAGCGGGTCTCGCACAGATACGCAGTATTTT. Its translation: CASSLSGSRTDTQYF.

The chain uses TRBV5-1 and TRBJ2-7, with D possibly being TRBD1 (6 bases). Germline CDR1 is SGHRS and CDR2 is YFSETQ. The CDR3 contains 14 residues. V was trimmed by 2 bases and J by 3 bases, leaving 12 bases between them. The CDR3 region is CASSFARGFYEQYF. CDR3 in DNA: TGCGCCAGCAGCTTCGCCAGGGGTTTCTACGAGCAGTACTTC.

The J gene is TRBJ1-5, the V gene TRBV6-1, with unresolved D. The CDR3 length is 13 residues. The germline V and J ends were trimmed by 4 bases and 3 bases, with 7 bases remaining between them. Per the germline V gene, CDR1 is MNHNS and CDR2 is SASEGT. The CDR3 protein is CASSGTLNQPQHF. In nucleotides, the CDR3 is TGTGCCAGCAGTGGGACCCTCAATCAGCCCCAGCATTTT.

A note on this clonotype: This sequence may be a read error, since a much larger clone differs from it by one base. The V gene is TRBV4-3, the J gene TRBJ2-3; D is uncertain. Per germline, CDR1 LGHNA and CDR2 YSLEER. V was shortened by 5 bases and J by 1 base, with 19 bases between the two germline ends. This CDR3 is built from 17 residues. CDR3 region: CASSYDDPQSGTDTQYF. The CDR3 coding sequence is TGCGCCAGCAGCTACGACGACCCGCAGTCGGGCACAGATACGCAGTATTTT.

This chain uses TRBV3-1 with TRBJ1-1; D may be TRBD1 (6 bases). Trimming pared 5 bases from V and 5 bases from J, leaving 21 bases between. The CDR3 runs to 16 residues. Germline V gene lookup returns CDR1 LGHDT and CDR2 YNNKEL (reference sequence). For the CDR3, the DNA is TGTGCCAGCAGCAAAGCGTACAGGGCGATCGGGACTGAAGCTTTCTTT. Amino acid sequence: CASSKAYRAIGTEAFF.

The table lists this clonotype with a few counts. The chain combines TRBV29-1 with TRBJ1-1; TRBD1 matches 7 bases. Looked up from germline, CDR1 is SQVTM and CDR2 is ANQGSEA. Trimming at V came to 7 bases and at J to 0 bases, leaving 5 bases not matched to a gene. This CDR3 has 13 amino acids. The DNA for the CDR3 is TGCAGCGGTACAACAGGGGTGAACACTGAAGCTTTCTTT. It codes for CSGTTGVNTEAFF.

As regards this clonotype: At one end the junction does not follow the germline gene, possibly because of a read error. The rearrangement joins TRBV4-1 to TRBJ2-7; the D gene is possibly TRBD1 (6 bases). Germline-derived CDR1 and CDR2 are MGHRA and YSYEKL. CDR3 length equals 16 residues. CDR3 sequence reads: CASSQAGTDSSYEKYF. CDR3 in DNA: TGCGCCAGCAGCCAAGCCGGGACGGACAGCTCCTACGAGAAGTACTTC.

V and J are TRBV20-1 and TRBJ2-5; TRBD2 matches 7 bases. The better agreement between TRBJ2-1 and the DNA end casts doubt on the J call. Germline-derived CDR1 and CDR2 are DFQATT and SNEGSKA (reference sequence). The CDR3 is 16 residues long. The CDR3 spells CSARSPGGNPQETQFF. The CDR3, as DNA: TGCAGTGCTAGGTCCCCGGGGGGTAACCCCCAAGAGACCCAGTTCTTC.